The rows below give T cell receptor beta chains drawn from one sample of a study of graft-versus-host responses after intestinal transplantation. Using immunoSEQ multiplex PCR, the repertoire was profiled, and TCRdb retains in-frame clones only, with some absent. Among about 82,000 clones listed, 91% were seen once. The antigens of these receptors remain unknown. The sequencing used unstimulated CD4+ T cells sorted from spleen or lymph node cells, collected before intestinal transplant. These TCRs come from a human donor who received an intestinal transplant. Both conserved end residues are part of each CDR3. D genes are given only for firm matches. Only part of the rows carry a size: once, few, many, or a class if the clone is expanded.

V gene	clone size	D gene	J gene	CDR3 DNA	CDR3 protein
TRBV2	NA	TRBD2	TRBJ2-3	TGTGCCAGCAGTGGGAAACTAGCGGGGGGGCCGATCACAGATACGCAGTATTTT	CASSGKLAGGPITDTQYF
TRBV7-9	NA	TRBD1	TRBJ1-2	TGTGCCAGCAGCTTAGCACAGGGGGCTAAGTATGGCTACACCTTC	CASSLAQGAKYGYTF
TRBV12-5	NA	TRBD1	TRBJ2-7	TGTGCTAGTGGTTCCCGACAGGGAGTGGCCTACGAGCAGTACTTC	CASGSRQGVAYEQYF
TRBV12-5	NA	TRBD1	TRBJ2-7	TGTGCTAGTGGTTTGACAGGGACAGGGCACTACGAGCAGTACTTC	CASGLTGTGHYEQYF
TRBV19	NA	NA	TRBJ1-5	TGTGCCAGTAGTATCAGGGCCGGTCAGCCCCAGCATTTT	CASSIRAGQPQHF
TRBV30	NA	NA	TRBJ2-1	TGTGCCTGGAGTCCGCAAAGAGGGGGAATCTACAATGAGCAGTTCTTC	CAWSPQRGGIYNEQFF
TRBV6-9	NA	NA	TRBJ2-2	TGTGCCAGCCGATCTTCGAAGGCCGGGATAGGAAGCACCGGGGAGCTGTTTTTT	CASRSSKAGIGSTGELFF
TRBV20-1	NA	NA	TRBJ1-2	TGCAGTGCTAGAGACAGGGCTGGCTACACCTTC	CSARDRAGYTF
TRBV4-3	NA	NA	TRBJ2-3	TGCGCCAGCAGCCAGGGACTGCAATCTTCGGATACGCAGTATTTT	CASSQGLQSSDTQYF
TRBV30	few	TRBD1	TRBJ2-4	TGTGCCTGGAGCCTAACAGGGGGCCACATTCAGTACTTC	CAWSLTGGHIQYF
TRBV29-1	NA	TRBD1	TRBJ2-7	TGCAGCGTTCGCACCGGGACAGGCACCTACGAGCAGTACTTC	CSVRTGTGTYEQYF
TRBV30	NA	NA	TRBJ1-6	TGTGCCTGGACCACAACGCGGATGAATTCACCCCTCCACTTT	CAWTTTRMNSPLHF
TRBV25-1	NA	NA	TRBJ2-5	TGTGCCAGCAGTGAATATAGTTCGGGGGAGAGAGAGACCCAGTACTTC	CASSEYSSGERETQYF
TRBV4-1	once	NA	TRBJ2-7	TGCGCCAGCAGGGGGGACTCCAGCTCCTACGAGCAGTACTTC	CASRGDSSSYEQYF
TRBV4-3	once	TRBD2	TRBJ2-3	TGCGCCAGCAGCCAAGAAGCGGGACTAGCGGGCGCTGCTAGCACAGATACGCAGTATTTT	CASSQEAGLAGAASTDTQYF
TRBV11-3	NA	TRBD1	TRBJ2-7	TGTGCCAGCAGCTCGGGACAGGGGGCGAGTGAGCAGTACTTC	CASSSGQGASEQYF
TRBV2	NA	TRBD2	TRBJ2-1	TGTGCCACCACCCGGACTAGCGGGTCAAGTGAGCAGTTCTTC	CATTRTSGSSEQFF
TRBV4-3	NA	NA	TRBJ2-6	TGCGCCAGCAGCCGTTACTCATCGGAGCCTCGGATTAACAACGTCCTGACTTTC	CASSRYSSEPRINNVLTF
TRBV6-5	NA	NA	TRBJ2-7	TGTGCCAGCTACTCACGCAGGGTTGGCGAGCAGTACTTC	CASYSRRVGEQYF
TRBV12-5	NA	NA	TRBJ1-3	TGTGCTAGTGGCTTAACAACCTCTGGAAACACCATATATTTT	CASGLTTSGNTIYF
TRBV5-5	once	NA	TRBJ1-1	TGTGCCAGCAGCTTGGCCGGGATTGACGCTGAAGCTTTCTTT	CASSLAGIDAEAFF
TRBV19	few	NA	TRBJ1-5	TGTGCCACTAAGGAGGGCAGGGATGGTCAGCCCCAGCATTTT	CATKEGRDGQPQHF
TRBV4-3	NA	TRBD2	TRBJ2-1	TGCGCCAGCAGCCAAGAGGGACTAGCGGGTACAAGCTCCTACAATGAGCAGTTCTTC	CASSQEGLAGTSSYNEQFF
TRBV19	NA	NA	TRBJ1-6	TGTGCCAGTAGTATATCAGGGTTGGAATCACCCCTCCACTTT	CASSISGLESPLHF
TRBV5-6	NA	NA	TRBJ1-5	TGTGCCAGCAGCTTAACAGGGAAGGGAGAGCCCCAGCATTTT	CASSLTGKGEPQHF
TRBV6-5	NA	NA	TRBJ1-2	TGTGCCAGCCGGTCGGGGGTTACTATGGGCTATGGCTACACCTTC	CASRSGVTMGYGYTF
TRBV5-1	NA	NA	TRBJ1-1	TGCGCCAGCAGCCCTACCCCAGGGGAGTCTGAAGCTTTCTTT	CASSPTPGESEAFF
TRBV6-1	NA	NA	TRBJ2-7	TGTGCCAGCGGAGGGGCGCGGTACGAGCAGTACTTC	CASGGARYEQYF
TRBV7-9	NA	NA	TRBJ1-3	TGTGCCAGCAGCTTAAGGGGCTCCGGAAACACCATATATTTT	CASSLRGSGNTIYF
TRBV10-3	NA	NA	TRBJ2-2	TGTGCCATCAACGGGGGGCCCCCCGGGGAGCTGTTTTTT	CAINGGPPGELFF
TRBV25-1	NA	NA	TRBJ2-2	TGTGCCAGCAGTGAAACCGGGATTTTCACCGGGGAGCTGTTTTTT	CASSETGIFTGELFF
TRBV5-8	NA	TRBD2	TRBJ2-5	TGTGCCAGCAGCTCCGGACTAGCGAGGCAAGAGACCCAGTACTTC	CASSSGLARQETQYF
TRBV29-1	once	NA	TRBJ1-6	TGCAGCGTTGGAATGGAGAGGGATTCACCCCTCCACTTT	CSVGMERDSPLHF
TRBV5-5	NA	TRBD1	TRBJ1-5	TGTGCCAGCAGCTCGGGACAGGGTAGGGCGCACAATCAGCCCCAGCATTTT	CASSSGQGRAHNQPQHF
TRBV4-1	once	TRBD2	TRBJ2-7	TGCGCCAGCAGCCAAGAAGAGGTCCTAGCGGGGGCTACAACCTACGAGCAGTACTTC	CASSQEEVLAGATTYEQYF
TRBV19	once	NA	TRBJ2-1	TGTGCCAGTAGTATATTCGGGGATGAGCAGTTCTTC	CASSIFGDEQFF
TRBV11-2	once	NA	TRBJ1-1	TGTGCCAGCAGCTTCTTGGGGGGGACTGAAGCTTTCTTT	CASSFLGGTEAFF
TRBV7-2	NA	TRBD1	TRBJ1-2	TGTGCCAGCAGCTATCGGACAGGGGAGTATGGCTACACCTTC	CASSYRTGEYGYTF
TRBV19	once	TRBD2	TRBJ2-1	TGTGCCAGTAGTGGCCTAGCGGGGATCTCCTACAATGAGCAGTTCTTC	CASSGLAGISYNEQFF
TRBV18	NA	TRBD2	TRBJ2-3	TGTGCCAGCTCACCGAAGCGTCTAGCGGGCTTCCCAGATACGCAGTATTTT	CASSPKRLAGFPDTQYF
TRBV5-4	NA	TRBD1	TRBJ2-7	TGTGCCAGCAGCCGGGACAGGAGTTCCTACGAGCAGTACTTC	CASSRDRSSYEQYF
TRBV12-5	NA	TRBD2	TRBJ2-3	TGTGCTAGTGGCCCCCCAAGACTAGCGGGGGACGCGCAGTATTTT	CASGPPRLAGDAQYF
TRBV6-5	NA	NA	TRBJ2-7	TGTGCCAGCAGACAATTGGGCCCACTCTACGAGCAGTACTTC	CASRQLGPLYEQYF
TRBV10-2	NA	NA	TRBJ1-1	TGCGCCAGCAGTGAGGAGCAGGGAATCACTGAAGCTTTCTTT	CASSEEQGITEAFF
TRBV6-1	NA	TRBD2	TRBJ2-3	TGTGCCAGCCGGAGCGGGGGGTCCGGGGATACGCAGTATTTT	CASRSGGSGDTQYF
TRBV6-6	NA	NA	TRBJ2-7	TGTGCCAGCAGTACGCCAGGGCAGGCCTACGAGCAGTACTTC	CASSTPGQAYEQYF
TRBV4-3	NA	TRBD2	TRBJ2-1	TGCGCCAGCAGCCAATTAGCGGGGGGGCTAGGAGAGCAGTTCTTC	CASSQLAGGLGEQFF
TRBV7-2	NA	NA	TRBJ1-1	TGTGCCAGCAGCTTACAGGGACAGAACACTGAAGCTTTCTTT	CASSLQGQNTEAFF
TRBV19	NA	TRBD1	TRBJ1-5	TGTGCCAGTACCAAGGGGAACAGGGGAGATCAGCCCCAGCATTTT	CASTKGNRGDQPQHF
TRBV7-9	NA	NA	TRBJ1-1	TGTGCCAGCAGCTTCGGACAGTACACTGAAGCTTTCTTT	CASSFGQYTEAFF
TRBV5-6	few	NA	TRBJ1-3	TGTGCCAGCAGCTCAGACGCAGGTTTCTCTGGAAACACCATATATTTT	CASSSDAGFSGNTIYF